A selection of T cell receptor beta chains follows, all from one sample in a study of blood T cell repertoires in COVID-19. Sequencing was performed with immunoSEQ multiplex PCR; in TCRdb, only in-frame clones are kept and a portion is missing. This sample has 110,000 to 150,000 clones; 81% occur once, and the top ten carry more than 8%. The material sequenced was peripheral blood. These receptors all come from a human donor in a cohort sampled during active COVID-19. CDR3s include the opening cysteine and the closing phenylalanine or tryptophan. D genes are given only for firm matches. Not every row has a clone size; where given, it reads once, few, many or a size class.

V	size	J	D	CDR3	DNA
TRBV7-3	NA	TRBJ1-5	NA	CASSLTRQPGGSNQPQHF	TGTGCCAGCAGCTTAACCAGACAGCCGGGGGGAAGCAATCAGCCCCAGCATTTT
TRBV5-4	NA	TRBJ1-2	TRBD1	CASSLSHSNRGGYTF	TGTGCCAGCAGCCTCTCCCATTCTAACAGGGGTGGCTACACCTTC
TRBV4-2	NA	TRBJ2-7	NA	CASSQDLEQGVPYEQYF	TGTGCCAGCAGCCAAGACCTGGAGCAGGGTGTCCCCTACGAGCAGTACTTC
TRBV12-3/TRBV12-4	NA	TRBJ2-7	TRBD2	CASTTSGSFEQYF	TGTGCCTCCACGACTAGCGGGAGTTTCGAGCAGTACTTC
TRBV27	once	TRBJ2-2	TRBD1	CASSLLWTGGNPENTGELFF	TGTGCCAGCAGTCTTCTCTGGACAGGGGGGAACCCCGAGAACACCGGGGAGCTGTTTTTT
TRBV7-9	NA	TRBJ2-7	TRBD2	CASRGLAGPYEQYF	TGTGCCAGCAGAGGACTAGCGGGACCCTACGAGCAGTACTTC
TRBV5-1	NA	TRBJ2-2	TRBD2	CASRTSGANTGELFF	TGCGCCAGCAGGACTAGCGGAGCGAACACCGGGGAGCTGTTTTTT
TRBV28	NA	TRBJ2-2	NA	CASRARTGELFF	TGTGCCAGCAGGGCTAGAACCGGGGAGCTGTTTTTT
TRBV19	NA	TRBJ2-1	TRBD1	CASTLAGTGGYSEQFF	TGTGCCAGTACCCTTGCCGGGACAGGGGGGTACAGTGAGCAGTTCTTC
TRBV19	NA	TRBJ2-1	TRBD1	CASSRDRGVEQFF	TGTGCCAGTAGTAGGGACAGGGGAGTTGAGCAGTTCTTC
TRBV15	NA	TRBJ2-5	NA	CATSRVAGRETQYF	TGTGCCACCAGCAGAGTGGCGGGGCGAGAGACCCAGTACTTC
TRBV7-3	NA	TRBJ2-3	TRBD2	CASSLKLAGASGTDTQYF	TGTGCCAGCAGCTTAAAACTAGCGGGAGCGTCAGGCACAGATACGCAGTATTTT
TRBV7-2	NA	TRBJ2-7	TRBD1	CASSRDSSYYEQYF	TGTGCCAGCAGCCGGGACAGTTCATACTACGAGCAGTACTTC
TRBV21-1	once	TRBJ2-3	NA	CASSKVGAPGHTQYF	TGTGCCAGCAGCAAAGTGGGAGCCCCCGGTCATACGCAGTATTTT
TRBV5-1	once	TRBJ2-3	NA	CASGRASSTDTQYF	TGCGCCAGTGGACGGGCTAGCAGCACAGATACGCAGTATTTT
TRBV29-1	once	TRBJ2-5	NA	CSGRDGGGFGWETQYF	TGCAGCGGGAGGGATGGAGGGGGCTTTGGTTGGGAGACCCAGTACTTC
TRBV5-4	once	TRBJ2-7	NA	CASSLAGGSGHEQYF	TGTGCCAGCAGCTTGGCCGGGGGTAGCGGACACGAGCAGTACTTC
TRBV18	NA	TRBJ2-7	TRBD2	CASSEAGGSSYEQYF	TGTGCCAGCTCAGAGGCGGGAGGGTCCTCCTACGAGCAGTACTTC
TRBV4-2	NA	TRBJ1-4	TRBD1	CASSTGQGSGEKLFF	TGTGCCAGCAGCACGGGACAGGGGAGCGGTGAAAAACTGTTTTTT
TRBV7-9	NA	TRBJ2-3	NA	CASSQMGLPTDTQYF	TGTGCCAGCAGCCAAATGGGACTGCCCACAGATACGCAGTATTTT
TRBV19	many	TRBJ2-7	NA	CASSTGQNTYEQYF	TGTGCCAGTAGTACGGGACAAAATACTTACGAGCAGTACTTC
TRBV9	NA	TRBJ2-3	TRBD2	CASSSQIRTSGTDTQYF	TGTGCCAGCAGCTCCCAGATCAGGACTAGCGGCACAGATACGCAGTATTTT
TRBV2	NA	TRBJ2-2	NA	CASKREPRAAGELFF	TGTGCCAGCAAACGGGAGCCCAGGGCTGCCGGGGAGCTGTTTTTT
TRBV15	NA	TRBJ2-7	TRBD2	CATSRGLAGVYEQYF	TGTGCCACCAGCAGAGGTCTAGCGGGAGTCTACGAGCAGTACTTC
TRBV4-2	NA	TRBJ2-7	NA	CASSSGLEQYF	TGTGCCAGCAGCTCTGGACTAGAGCAGTACTTC
TRBV18	NA	TRBJ2-2	NA	CASFLGNTGELFF	TGTGCCAGCTTCCTAGGGAACACCGGGGAGCTGTTTTTT
TRBV7-3	once	TRBJ2-7	TRBD1	CASSLLGQGTADEQYF	TGTGCCAGCAGCTTACTTGGACAGGGAACAGCGGACGAGCAGTACTTC
TRBV11-2	NA	TRBJ2-1	TRBD2	CASGLAGDYNEQFF	TGTGCCAGCGGACTAGCGGGGGACTACAATGAGCAGTTCTTC
TRBV7-2	NA	TRBJ2-7	NA	CASSWNRETGNYEQYF	TGTGCCAGCAGCTGGAACCGGGAAACGGGGAACTACGAGCAGTACTTC
TRBV18	NA	TRBJ2-3	TRBD2	CASSRTSGGSTDTQYF	TGTGCCAGCTCCCGGACTAGCGGGGGGAGCACAGATACGCAGTATTTT
TRBV7-2	NA	TRBJ2-7	TRBD1	CASSHPGQGLYEQYF	TGTGCCAGCAGCCATCCGGGACAGGGGCTCTACGAGCAGTACTTC
TRBV29-1	NA	TRBJ2-3	TRBD2	CSVVAGGPIDTQYF	TGCAGCGTTGTTGCGGGAGGGCCGATAGATACGCAGTATTTT
TRBV3-1/TRBV3-2	few	TRBJ1-3	NA	CASSLGGYNSGNTIYF	TGTGCCAGCAGCCTAGGGGGTTACAACTCTGGAAACACCATATATTTT
TRBV7-9	NA	TRBJ2-3	NA	CASSPLARSLDTQYF	TGTGCCAGCAGCCCGCTTGCCCGGTCGCTGGATACGCAGTATTTT
TRBV7-6	NA	TRBJ2-2	NA	CASGALVLNTGELFF	TGTGCCAGCGGGGCCCTAGTCCTAAACACCGGGGAGCTGTTTTTT
TRBV18	NA	TRBJ2-7	NA	CASSKDKPYEQYF	TGTGCCAGCTCAAAAGACAAGCCCTACGAGCAGTACTTC
TRBV6-5	NA	TRBJ2-6	NA	CASSDSGAGANVLTF	TGTGCCAGCAGCGACTCAGGGGCTGGGGCCAACGTCCTGACTTTC
TRBV6-5	NA	TRBJ2-7	NA	CASRHNPGVYEQYF	TGTGCCAGCAGGCATAACCCAGGGGTATACGAGCAGTACTTC
TRBV9	NA	TRBJ1-2	NA	CASSPPRGREDGYTF	TGTGCCAGCAGCCCCCCACGGGGGAGAGAAGATGGCTACACCTTC
TRBV5-4	NA	TRBJ2-2	TRBD2	CASSFAGVAGELFF	TGTGCCAGCAGCTTTGCGGGAGTGGCCGGGGAGCTGTTTTTT